The rows below give T cell receptor beta chains drawn from one sample of a study of T cell responses to AZD1222 COVID-19 vaccine. Method: immunoSEQ multiplex PCR; TCRdb's copy keeps in-frame clones and lacks some. The table records roughly 140,000 clones, more than 80% of them present only once. The sequenced sample was peripheral blood, obtained on day 0 of AZD1222 vaccination. These receptors all come from an adult in good health. Each CDR3 is given without its conserved first and last residue. Each record gives: CDR3 protein, clone size, V gene, J gene. Rows give clone size only sometimes, using once, few, many, or a class for an expanded clone.

AWSEGPEAF	-	TRBV30	TRBJ1-1
ASSAGGTGNQPQH	-	TRBV9	TRBJ1-5
ASSQATTGGGGNTIY	-	TRBV4-2	TRBJ1-3
ASSHGDRGPQPQH	-	TRBV23-1	TRBJ1-5
ASSSTGPGGYT	-	TRBV5-6	TRBJ1-2
ASSQERTGSSTDTQY	-	TRBV4-2	TRBJ2-3
ASSPRGWGSGYGYT	-	TRBV5-4	TRBJ1-2
ASSPMDRNQPQH	-	TRBV9	TRBJ1-5
ASSPRAGVNTEAF	-	TRBV13	TRBJ1-1
ASSIVGEWNAAF	-	TRBV19	TRBJ1-1
ASSFSGGDNEQF	-	TRBV11-2	TRBJ2-1
ASSPRSTF	-	TRBV9	TRBJ1-1
AWGPTFRSGANVLT	once	TRBV30	TRBJ2-6
ASKTSGDNEQF	-	TRBV7-2	TRBJ2-1
AWGPPMLANYGYT	-	TRBV30	TRBJ1-2
ASSLAPIGNEQF	-	TRBV11-2	TRBJ2-1
ASSTGTGVGYT	-	TRBV7-2	TRBJ1-2
AWKRAGNREYWDGYT	-	TRBV30	TRBJ1-2
ASSLFLQGDGGTDTQY	-	TRBV5-6	TRBJ2-3
ASNWGQVNYGYT	once	TRBV5-6	TRBJ1-2
ASSLSPRDNYGYT	-	TRBV5-1	TRBJ1-2
ASRPDRGQNTEAF	-	TRBV19	TRBJ1-1
ASKGGVRETGNTIY	-	TRBV6-6	TRBJ1-3
ASSYLAGRRGNQPQH	-	TRBV19	TRBJ1-5
ASSPWGLCLFDEKLF	-	TRBV23-1	TRBJ1-4
ASSQTGTVGYGYT	-	TRBV4-1	TRBJ1-2
ASSIGVKAF	-	TRBV19	TRBJ1-1
ASSPRTSDDTDTQY	-	TRBV13	TRBJ2-3
AWKVPGFEQY	-	TRBV30	TRBJ2-7
ASSYIAGTGELF	-	TRBV6-6	TRBJ2-2
ATSDAGIETQY	-	TRBV24-1	TRBJ2-5
ASSPLTGYGYT	-	TRBV28	TRBJ1-2
ASSPYRDAYEQY	once	TRBV18	TRBJ2-7
ASGLSYEQY	-	TRBV7-2	TRBJ2-7
SAKLNTEAF	-	TRBV20-1	TRBJ1-1
ASSFPGGNTEAF	-	TRBV28	TRBJ1-1
ASSLRKGELF	-	TRBV27	TRBJ2-2
SASRDRGLGETQY	-	TRBV20-1	TRBJ2-5
SVGGVAAEAF	-	TRBV29-1	TRBJ1-1
ASSVGGAGEAGELF	-	TRBV6-4	TRBJ2-2
ATSRDWDRGYNEQF	-	TRBV15	TRBJ2-1
ASTPDRGLSYNEQF	-	TRBV28	TRBJ2-1
ASSLGSNQPQH	-	TRBV12-3/TRBV12-4	TRBJ1-5
ASSSVEGNTIY	-	TRBV4-1	TRBJ1-3
ASSRTVGYNEQF	-	TRBV6-5	TRBJ2-1
ASSLSLAGAYEQY	-	TRBV27	TRBJ2-7
ASISGTVYEQY	-	TRBV2	TRBJ2-7
ASSGGTGQGTEAF	-	TRBV5-4	TRBJ1-1
ASSIERGGTEAF	-	TRBV19	TRBJ1-1
ASSPLPGEQY	-	TRBV6-6	TRBJ2-7
ASSFGRGVRANEKLF	-	TRBV19	TRBJ1-4
ASSPGGHSYEQY	few	TRBV7-2	TRBJ2-7
ASRFRQATGYTPQH	-	TRBV28	TRBJ1-5
ASSQETSGDQYEQF	-	TRBV4-2	TRBJ2-1